Presented here are 22 T cell receptor beta chains from one specimen sequenced in a study of shared clonotypes between healthy human individuals. Libraries were prepared by immunoSEQ multiplex PCR; TCRdb keeps only in-frame clonotypes and omits some of them. Among about half a million clones listed, about four fifths were seen once. Input material: PBMCs. The receptors shown here come from a woman aged 40 to 55 in good health. Some clones in this sample may be carry-over from other donors' samples.

This clone occurred once. V and J are TRBV7-9 and TRBJ2-5; D might be TRBD1 (5 bases). Germline CDR1 SEHNR, CDR2 FQNEAQ (reference sequence). The CDR3 sequence is 13 residues long. Trimming took 5 bases from V and 11 from J, leaving 18 bases between them. CDR3 DNA sequence: TGTGCCAGCAGCGGACGGGCTGGACATTGGCAGTACTTC. It yields the protein CASSGRAGHWQYF.

This clone appeared once. The chain carries TRBV6-6 and TRBJ1-5, with no clear D. The germline V and J ends were trimmed by 0 bases and 4 bases, with 10 bases remaining between them. Germline CDR1 and CDR2: MNHNY and SVGAGI (reference sequence). This CDR3 comprises 15 residues. The CDR3 loop is CASSYSSPGNQPQHF. CDR3 bases: TGTGCCAGCAGTTACTCGAGTCCCGGTAATCAGCCCCAGCATTTT.

The chain is built from TRBV18 and TRBJ2-7, with D perhaps TRBD1 (6 bases). Germline assignment: CDR1 KGHSH and CDR2 LQKENI. CDR3 length: 13 residues. Trimming cost V 3 bases and J 5 bases, with 11 bases left between them. The CDR3 DNA reads TGTGCCAGCTCACCTGGACAGACAAACGAGCAGTACTTC. Translating it yields CASSPGQTNEQYF.

This chain connects TRBV11-2 to TRBJ2-1, with a possible D match to TRBD1 (5 bases). In germline, CDR1 is SGHAT, CDR2 FQNNGV. The germline V and J ends were trimmed by 1 base and 9 bases, with 13 bases remaining between them. The CDR3 length is 14 residues. As DNA, the CDR3 is TGTGCCAGCAGCTTAGCGGGCAGGGCTGCTGAGCAGTTCTTC. Protein: CASSLAGRAAEQFF.

The rearrangement joins TRBV28 to TRBJ1-2, with D possibly TRBD1 on 5 matching bases. Deletions cut 7 bases from V and 3 bases from J, with 15 bases between. Germline-derived CDR1 and CDR2 are MDHEN and SYDVKM. This CDR3 spans 14 amino acids. The CDR3 reads CASTNTGAYYGYTF. The CDR3 DNA sequence: TGTGCCAGCACCAATACTGGGGCATACTATGGCTACACCTTC.

Turning to this clone: This sample also contains other DNA sequences that code for the same CDR3. The V call is TRBV19, the J call TRBJ2-6; D unclear. Germline CDR1 reads LNHDA; CDR2 reads SQIVND (reference sequence). V was clipped by 5 bases and J by 4 bases, with 9 bases between them. There are 14 residues in the CDR3. As DNA, the CDR3 is TGTGCCAGTAGTTCTCTATCGGGGGCCAACGTCCTGACTTTC. Protein product: CASSSLSGANVLTF.

This sequence joins TRBV5-1 and TRBJ1-2, with 8 positions matching TRBD1. The ends lost 2 bases at V and 4 bases at J; junction bases unmatched: 7. The CDR3 loop spans 15 amino acids. Germline V gives CDR1 SGHRS, CDR2 YFSETQ. CDR3 sequence reads: CASSLGTGEPYGYTF. DNA of the CDR3: TGCGCCAGCAGCTTAGGGACAGGTGAACCCTATGGCTACACCTTC.

This clone was found a few times. The V gene is TRBV11-2, the J gene TRBJ1-1; TRBD1 matches at 7 bases. V lost 0 bases to trimming and J lost 10 bases; unmatched junction nucleotides: 2. Germline assignment: CDR1 SGHAT and CDR2 FQNNGV. The length of the CDR3 is 12 residues. The CDR3 region is CASSLDAGGAFF. CDR3 DNA sequence: TGTGCCAGCAGCTTAGACGCAGGGGGAGCTTTCTTT.

This clone showed up just a few times. The V call is TRBV6-4, the J call TRBJ2-1; the match to TRBD2 covers 9 bases. The CDR3 length is 15 residues. V shed 6 bases, J shed 9 bases, and the junction held 12 bases outside the gene matches. Germline lookup yields CDR1 MRHNA and CDR2 SNTAGT. CDR3 DNA: TGTGCCAGCAGCGAGACTAGCGGTGGGGGGAGTGAGCAGTTCTTC. It yields the protein CASSETSGGGSEQFF.

The genes are TRBV4-1 and TRBJ2-2; no definite D call. Trimming took off 4 bases at V and 1 base at J, with 7 bases between the two ends. CDR1 and CDR2 (germline): MGHRA, YSYEKL. The CDR3 sequence is 14 residues long. In DNA form, the CDR3 reads TGCGCCAGCAGCCCATCCTGGAACACCGGGGAGCTGTTTTTT. This translates into CASSPSWNTGELFF.

The chain couples TRBV9 to TRBJ2-3; D remains unclear. V was trimmed by 0 bases and J by 2 bases, leaving 13 bases between them. Germline V gene data show CDR1 as SGDLS and CDR2 as YYNGEE. The CDR3 loop spans 16 amino acids. The CDR3, as DNA: TGTGCCAGCAGCGTAGGGTGGCAACCATCCACAGATACGCAGTATTTT. Its translation is CASSVGWQPSTDTQYF.

The chain joins TRBV5-1 to TRBJ2-7; 7 bases agree with TRBD1. The CDR3 length is 14 residues. CDR1 SGHRS and CDR2 YFSETQ come from the germline V gene. V dropped 4 bases and J dropped 6; count of bases not matched to a gene: 10. CDR3 in DNA: TGCGCCAGCAGCCCGCGACAGGGTTTCGGCGAGCAGTACTTC. Its translation: CASSPRQGFGEQYF.

This chain joins TRBV6-6 and TRBJ1-6; 12 bases are a match to TRBD1. This CDR3 is 16 amino acids long. Trimming took 6 bases from V and 9 from J; bases not matched to a gene: 9. From germline, CDR1 is MNHNY and CDR2 SVGAGI (reference sequence). The CDR3, as DNA: TGTGCCAGCAGCTCCGGGACAGGGGGCCGCGGTTCACCCCTCCACTTT. It translates to CASSSGTGGRGSPLHF.

In DNA, the CDR3 is TGTGCCAGCAGCGCGGGACACACTGCCTACGAGCAGTACTTC. It encodes CASSAGHTAYEQYF. V and J are TRBV9 and TRBJ2-7; perhaps TRBD1 as D (6 bases). CDR1 and CDR2 (germline): SGDLS, YYNGEE. Trimming took off 3 bases at V and 2 bases at J, with 12 bases between the two ends. This CDR3 spans 14 amino acids. The full variable domain, rest sourced from reference TRBV9 and TRBJ2-7, is DSGVTQTPKHLITATGQRVTLRCSPRSGDLSVYWYQQSLDQGLQFLIQYYNGEERAKGNILERFSAQQFPDLHSELNLSSLELGDSALYFCASSAGHTAYEQYFGPGTRLTVT.

The chain recombines TRBV19 with TRBJ2-7; 7 bases are a match to TRBD1. The V gene end was trimmed by 6 bases and the J gene end by 4 bases; junction bases not matched to a gene: 6. The germline V gene has CDR1 LNHDA and CDR2 SQIVND (reference sequence). The CDR3 has 13 amino acids. CDR3 DNA sequence: TGTGCCAGTAGGTTGACAGGGACATACGAGCAGTACTTC. This translates into CASRLTGTYEQYF.

The chain carries TRBV27 and TRBJ2-1, with D unclear. Trimming removed 4 bases from V and 0 bases from J, with 16 bases in between. Per the germline V gene, CDR1 is MNHEY and CDR2 is SMNVEV (reference sequence). The length of the CDR3 is 17 residues. CDR3 nucleotide sequence: TGTGCCAGCAGTTACATGACTCCTCCGAGCTCCTACAATGAGCAGTTCTTC. Protein product: CASSYMTPPSSYNEQFF.

Many counts were recorded for this clone. The V gene is TRBV19, the J gene TRBJ2-6; D call uncertain. The CDR3 totals 15 residues. Trimming took off 10 bases at V and 1 base at J, with 14 bases between the two ends. Per germline, CDR1 LNHDA and CDR2 SQIVND (reference sequence). The CDR3 sequence: CAIGSEGSGANVLTF. The CDR3 nucleotides read TGTGCCATTGGTTCGGAAGGGTCTGGGGCCAACGTCCTGACTTTC.

The rearrangement joins TRBV15 to TRBJ2-7; D is perhaps TRBD2 (5 bases). V lost 4 bases to trimming and J lost 4 bases, with 14 bases between them. From germline, CDR1 is LNHNV and CDR2 YYDKDF (reference sequence). The CDR3 extends over 14 amino acids. The CDR3 loop reads CATSIGGGEYEQYF. CDR3 DNA sequence: TGTGCCACCAGCATCGGCGGAGGCGAATACGAGCAGTACTTC.

The rearrangement joins TRBV10-2 to TRBJ2-7, with D tentatively TRBD2 (6 bases). CDR1 is WSHSY, CDR2 SAAADI, per germline. The CDR3 length is 14 residues. Trimming took off 3 bases at V and 2 bases at J, with 11 bases between the two ends. The CDR3 region is CASSDPGLPYEQYF. In DNA form, the CDR3 reads TGCGCCAGCAGTGACCCGGGACTCCCCTACGAGCAGTACTTC.

The chain combines TRBV28 with TRBJ2-7; TRBD1 matches at 9 bases. The germline gives CDR1 MDHEN, CDR2 SYDVKM. V dropped 7 bases and J dropped 1; count of bases not matched to a gene: 14. This CDR3 spans 17 amino acids. CDR3 DNA: TGTGCCAGCACCCACCCGGGACAGGGATCGAGATCCTACGAGCAGTACTTC. It encodes CASTHPGQGSRSYEQYF. Variable domain in full (rest from reference TRBV28 and TRBJ2-7): DVKVTQSSRYLVKRTGEKVFLECVQDMDHENMFWYRQDPGLGLRLIYFSYDVKMKEKGDIPEGYSVSREKKERFSLILESASTNQTSMYLCASTHPGQGSRSYEQYFGPGTRLTVT.

The chain recombines TRBV11-2 with TRBJ2-1, with D maybe TRBD1 (6 bases). The CDR3 loop spans 15 amino acids. Trimming removed 6 bases from V and 4 bases from J, with 16 bases in between. CDR1 is SGHAT, CDR2 FQNNGV, per germline. CDR3 bases: TGTGCCAGCAGATTTACAGGGTGGGGTTACAATGAGCAGTTCTTC. The encoded protein is CASRFTGWGYNEQFF.

The genes are TRBV28 and TRBJ2-4; 7 nucleotides align to TRBD1. The CDR3 contains 16 residues. V trimming: 1 base; J trimming: 0 bases; junction bases outside the gene matches: 3. In germline, CDR1 is MDHEN, CDR2 SYDVKM. The CDR3 sequence: CASSLFGQVAKNIQYF. The CDR3 coding sequence is TGTGCCAGCAGTTTATTCGGACAGGTAGCCAAAAACATTCAGTACTTC.